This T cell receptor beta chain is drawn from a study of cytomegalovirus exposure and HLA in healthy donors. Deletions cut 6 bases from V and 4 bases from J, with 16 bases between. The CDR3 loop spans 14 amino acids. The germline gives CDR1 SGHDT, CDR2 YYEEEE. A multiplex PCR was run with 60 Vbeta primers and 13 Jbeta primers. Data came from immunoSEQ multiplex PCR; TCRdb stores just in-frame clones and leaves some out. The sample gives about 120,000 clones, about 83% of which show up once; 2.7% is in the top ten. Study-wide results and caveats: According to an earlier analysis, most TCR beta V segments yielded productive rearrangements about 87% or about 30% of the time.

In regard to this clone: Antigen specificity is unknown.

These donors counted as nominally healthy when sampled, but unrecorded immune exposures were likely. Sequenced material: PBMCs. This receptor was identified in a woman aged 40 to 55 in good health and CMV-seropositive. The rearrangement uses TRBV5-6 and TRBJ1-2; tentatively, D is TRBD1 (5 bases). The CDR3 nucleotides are TGTGCCAGCATCGATTTGGGGGGGTTCTATGGCTACACCTTC. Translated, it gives CASIDLGGFYGYTF. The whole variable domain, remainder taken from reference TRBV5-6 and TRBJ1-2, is DAGVTQSPTHLIKTRGQQVTLRCSPKSGHDTVSWYQQALGQGPQFIFQYYEEEERQRGNFPDRFSGHQFPNYSSELNVNALLLGDSALYLCASIDLGGFYGYTFGSGTRLTVV.